Only a few counts were recorded for the clone carrying this T cell receptor (beta chain). The sample is drawn from a study of blood T cell repertoires in COVID-19. Study information: Both acute and convalescent COVID-19 samples were obtained from the United States, Italy and Spain. The cDNA or gDNA used as material had been derived from T cells, B-cell-depleted T cells, or PBMCs.

Original analysis: Amplification of reference gene primers provided the estimated nucleated cell counts. The data were produced by immunoSEQ multiplex PCR, yet TCRdb's version contains in-frame clones alone and is incomplete. V, J and clone size are taken as reported in that table, and D and trimming were inferred from the DNA itself. This sample has about 110,000 clones; 84% occur once, and the top ten carry 6.6%. The clonotype originates from a woman aged 45-60 years with acute or convalescent COVID-19. What was sequenced was peripheral blood.

CDR3 amino acids: CASRMTGTSQPQHF. In nucleotides, the CDR3 is TGTGCCAGCCGCATGACAGGGACCAGTCAGCCCCAGCATTTT. This rearrangement joins TRBV6-5 to TRBJ1-5; 7 nucleotides align to TRBD1. The CDR3 length is 14 residues. Germline CDR1 MNHEY, CDR2 SVGAGI. V lost 8 bases and J lost 6; bases outside the gene matches: 10.